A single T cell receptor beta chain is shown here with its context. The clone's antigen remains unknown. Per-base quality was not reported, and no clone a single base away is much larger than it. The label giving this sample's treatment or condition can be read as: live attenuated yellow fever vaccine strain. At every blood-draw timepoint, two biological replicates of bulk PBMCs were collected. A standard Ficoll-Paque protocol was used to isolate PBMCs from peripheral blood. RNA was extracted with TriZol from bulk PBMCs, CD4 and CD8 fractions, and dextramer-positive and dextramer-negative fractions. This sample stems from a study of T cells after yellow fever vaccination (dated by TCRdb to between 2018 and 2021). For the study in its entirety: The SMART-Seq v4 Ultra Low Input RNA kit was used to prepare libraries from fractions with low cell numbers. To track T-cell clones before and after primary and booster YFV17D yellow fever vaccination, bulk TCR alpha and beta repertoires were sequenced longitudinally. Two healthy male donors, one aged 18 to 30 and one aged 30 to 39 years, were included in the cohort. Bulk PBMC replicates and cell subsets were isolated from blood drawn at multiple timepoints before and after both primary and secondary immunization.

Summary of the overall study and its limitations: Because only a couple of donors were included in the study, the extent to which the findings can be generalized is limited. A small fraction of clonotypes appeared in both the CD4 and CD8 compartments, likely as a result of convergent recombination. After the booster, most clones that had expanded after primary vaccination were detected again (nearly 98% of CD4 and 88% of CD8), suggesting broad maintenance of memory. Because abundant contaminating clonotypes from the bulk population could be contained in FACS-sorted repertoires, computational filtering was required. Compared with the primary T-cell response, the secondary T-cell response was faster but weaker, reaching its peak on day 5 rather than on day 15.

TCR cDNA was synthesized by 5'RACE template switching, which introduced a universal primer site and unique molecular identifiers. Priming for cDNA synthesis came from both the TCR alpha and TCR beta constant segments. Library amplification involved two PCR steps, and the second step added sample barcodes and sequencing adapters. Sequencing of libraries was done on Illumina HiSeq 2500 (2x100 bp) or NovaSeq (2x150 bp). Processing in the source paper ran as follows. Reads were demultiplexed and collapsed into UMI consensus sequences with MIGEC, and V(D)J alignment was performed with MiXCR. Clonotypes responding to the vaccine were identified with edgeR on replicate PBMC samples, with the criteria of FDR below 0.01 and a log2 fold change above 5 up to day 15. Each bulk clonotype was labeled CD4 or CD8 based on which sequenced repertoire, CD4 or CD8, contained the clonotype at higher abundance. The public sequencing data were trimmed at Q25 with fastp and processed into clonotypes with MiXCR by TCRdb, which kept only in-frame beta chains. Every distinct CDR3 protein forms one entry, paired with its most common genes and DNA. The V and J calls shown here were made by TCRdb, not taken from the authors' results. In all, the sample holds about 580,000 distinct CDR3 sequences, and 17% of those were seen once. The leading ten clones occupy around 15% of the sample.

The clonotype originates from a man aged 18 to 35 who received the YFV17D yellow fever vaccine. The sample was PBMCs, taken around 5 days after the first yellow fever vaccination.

The CDR3 reads CASSGRAGANVLTF. In nucleotides, the sequence is TGTGCCAGCAGTGGTAGGGCTGGGGCCAACGTCCTGACTTTC. The chain is made from TRBV6-1 and TRBJ2-6, with no confident D gene call. From the cysteine through the phenylalanine, the CDR3 covers 14 amino acids. This entry keeps only the CDR3 DNA: 42 bases, framed from base 1. CDR1 is given as MNHNS and CDR2 as SASEGT, both from the germline V gene. V loses 4 bases, J loses 2 bases, and the germline ends lie 6 bases apart.